These 15 T cell receptor beta chains share one sample of origin, sequenced in a study of T-cell memory formation after mild COVID-19. TCRdb re-derived calls from the 5' RACE reads in MiXCR, one entry per CDR3 protein. The data show around 83,000 distinct CDR3 sequences, 25% seen once. The sequencing input was PBMCs or a T cell subset sorted from them (not recorded which). The receptors here all came from a young man who had mild COVID-19 (a few samples of this study predate the infection). Cell type and time point are not known.

This clonotype was counted between two and nine times. V and J are TRBV5-5 and TRBJ2-1; D is possibly TRBD2 (6 bases). The CDR3 totals 15 residues. Germline assignment: CDR1 SGHKS and CDR2 YYEKEE (reference sequence). V shed 3 bases and J shed 4 bases, with 14 bases lying between them. The CDR3 reads CASSYPGTGYNEQFF. CDR3 DNA: TGTGCCAGCAGCTATCCCGGGACTGGATACAATGAGCAGTTCTTC.

In this sample, this clonotype turned up a few times. The chain has TRBV27 and TRBJ2-7; TRBD1 matches 9 bases. Germline V gene sequence: CDR1 MNHEY, CDR2 SMNVEV (reference sequence). This CDR3 has 15 residues. After removal of 0 bases from V and 3 bases from J, the junction contained 3 bases not matched to a gene. CDR3 sequence reads: CASSLSGTGIYEQYF. DNA of the CDR3: TGTGCCAGCAGTTTATCAGGGACAGGGATCTACGAGCAGTACTTC.

This clonotype was recorded a few times. This sequence joins TRBV7-9 and TRBJ1-2; 9 bases fit TRBD1. V trimming: 3 bases; J trimming: 9 bases; junction bases outside the gene matches: 8. From germline, CDR1 is SEHNR and CDR2 FQNEAQ (reference sequence). CDR3 size: 14 residues. CDR3 amino acids: CASSLPGQGKRYTF. DNA for the CDR3: TGTGCCAGCAGCTTGCCGGGACAGGGAAAGCGCTACACCTTC.

This clonotype came up a few times. The J gene is TRBJ2-2, the V gene TRBV28, with D perhaps matching TRBD1 or TRBD2 (5 bases each). Trimming took 5 bases from V and 0 from J, leaving 13 bases between them. The CDR3 runs to 16 residues. Germline lookup yields CDR1 MDHEN and CDR2 SYDVKM. The CDR3 bases are TGTGCCAGCAGTCCGAGGGGCCACGCGAACACCGGGGAGCTGTTTTTT. Encoded protein: CASSPRGHANTGELFF.

The chain employs TRBV7-9 and TRBJ2-1; 12 positions match TRBD1. Trimming cost V 5 bases and J 7 bases; bases outside gene matches: 6. This CDR3 has 15 amino acids. Germline assignment: CDR1 SEHNR and CDR2 FQNEAQ (reference sequence). The CDR3 DNA reads TGTGCCAGCAGCACCAGGGACAGGGGGCGAAATGAGCAGTTCTTC. Amino acid sequence: CASSTRDRGRNEQFF.

The table lists this clonotype with a few counts. V and J are TRBV6-6 and TRBJ2-7; D perhaps matches TRBD2 (5 bases). This CDR3 region has 13 residues. The V and J ends lost 5 bases and 4 bases respectively, with 12 bases between them. Per the germline V gene, CDR1 is MNHNY and CDR2 is SVGAGI (reference sequence). CDR3 coding DNA: TGTGCCAGCAGTCCCCCCGGCGGGTACGAGCAGTACGTC. Amino acid sequence: CASSPPGGYEQYV.

The chain couples TRBV6-5 to TRBJ1-5; D is ambiguous. The V end lost 6 bases, the J end lost 0 bases, and 18 bases lay between the germline ends. CDR1 MNHEY and CDR2 SVGAGI come from the germline V gene. The CDR3 consists of 17 residues. CDR3 region: CASRPSRGSYSNQPQHF. DNA for the CDR3: TGTGCCAGCAGACCGTCAAGAGGAAGCTATAGCAATCAGCCCCAGCATTTT.

This clonotype was found a few times. This chain uses TRBV4-1 with TRBJ2-1; D not resolved. With 4 bases removed from V and 3 bases from J, the gap between germline ends came to 7 bases. Germline loops: CDR1 MGHRA, CDR2 YSYEKL. The CDR3 spans 13 residues. The CDR3 DNA sequence: TGCGCCAGCAGCCCGCATGGCTACAATGAGCAGTTCTTC. It yields the protein CASSPHGYNEQFF.

This clonotype was detected only a few times. CDR3 nucleotides: TGTGCCAGCAGTTTAGGGACAGGGTGGAGCGGCTACACCTTC. Encoded protein: CASSLGTGWSGYTF. This chain joins TRBV12-3 or TRBV12-4 and TRBJ1-2, with 8 nucleotides matching TRBD1. V lost 1 base to trimming and J lost 8 bases; unmatched junction nucleotides: 6. This CDR3 spans 14 amino acids.

The rearrangement joins TRBV5-1 to TRBJ2-5; TRBD1 matches 8 bases. Per germline, CDR1 SGHRS and CDR2 YFSETQ. Trimming took 4 bases from V and 4 from J; bases not matched to a gene: 15. The CDR3 totals 17 residues. DNA for the CDR3: TGCGCCAGCAGCCCCGGCCCCGGACAGGGATGGCGAGAGACCCAGTACTTC. Translating gives CASSPGPGQGWRETQYF.

This clonotype was found a few times. V is TRBV28 and J is TRBJ1-1; unclear D gene. Germline loops: CDR1 MDHEN, CDR2 SYDVKM. The V gene lost 7 bases and the J gene lost 0 bases, with 15 bases spanning the gap. This CDR3 comprises 15 residues. DNA for the CDR3: TGTGCCAGCACCCTTGGACGGATTTTGAACACTGAAGCTTTCTTT. Translation gives CASTLGRILNTEAFF.

This clonotype was picked up a small number of times. This chain uses TRBV24-1 with TRBJ2-2; D unclear. The CDR3 has 12 residues. Germline loops: CDR1 KGHDR, CDR2 SFDVKD. Between the trimmed V and J ends, which lost 0 bases and 5 bases, there was a span of 0 bases. Here the CDR3 DNA reads TGTGCCACCAGTGATTTGACCGGGGAGCTGTTTTTT. Its protein is CATSDLTGELFF.

The rearrangement links TRBV9 to TRBJ1-2; TRBD1 might be the D (5 bases). Trimming stripped 1 base from V and 2 bases from J, with 9 bases between. The germline gives CDR1 SGDLS, CDR2 YYNGEE. The CDR3 is 14 residues long. The CDR3 DNA reads TGTGCCAGCAGCGTATCGGGGCAGAACTATGGCTACACCTTC. Translation gives CASSVSGQNYGYTF.

This clonotype has only a few counts. The chain has TRBV12-3 or TRBV12-4 and TRBJ2-2, with D possibly being TRBD2 (7 bases). Trimming removed 6 bases from V and 7 bases from J, with 15 bases in between. This CDR3 spans 14 amino acids. The CDR3 DNA sequence: TGTGCCAGCAGCCTCGGGGGGCCTGACGGGGAGCTGTTTTTT. Translated, it gives CASSLGGPDGELFF.

Ten or more counts support this clonotype. This rearrangement joins TRBV6-5 to TRBJ2-3; D is uncertain. Trimming stripped 0 bases from V and 6 bases from J, with 7 bases between. There are 13 residues in the CDR3. Germline V gene data show CDR1 as MNHEY and CDR2 as SVGAGI. The CDR3 loop reads CASSYSSGDTQYF. The DNA for the CDR3 is TGTGCCAGCAGTTACTCATCCGGGGATACGCAGTATTTT.